A single sample is the source of the 2 T cell receptor beta chains below, sequenced in a study of T cell repertoires in cytomegalovirus infection. Their antigens remain unidentified. MiXCR, applied by TCRdb to the reads, yields one record per CDR3 protein. The data contain about 900,000 distinct CDR3 sequences, approximately 33% of them seen just once; the ten biggest clones take up about an eighth. Sequencing was performed on cultured CD8+ T cells from PBMCs, taken from culture after CMV antigen stimulation. The source is a human donor in good health (CMV status not recorded). Some clones in this sample may be carry-over from other donors' samples.

The chain joins TRBV12-3 or TRBV12-4 to TRBJ1-6; no clear D. This CDR3 is 16 amino acids long. V lost 5 bases to trimming and J lost 6 bases, with 17 bases between them. CDR3 DNA: TGTGCCAGCAGTACCGGGCTCCACTTGTGTAATTCACCCCTCCACTTT. This codes for CASSTGLHLCNSPLHF.

CDR3 in DNA: TGTGCCAGCAGCCTGCCTTCCGCTGAAGCTTTCTTT. Translated: CASSLPSAEAFF. V and J are TRBV6-1 and TRBJ1-1; the D is unclear. The germline V and J ends were trimmed by 6 bases and 6 bases, with 11 bases remaining between them. This CDR3 comprises 12 residues. In germline, CDR1 is MNHNS, CDR2 SASEGT.